This T cell receptor (beta chain) was captured in a study of shared clonotypes between healthy human individuals. Study-wide context: Three plates each covered CD4 naive and memory; CD8 naive two, CD8 memory one. Study observations and caveats: Memory subsets generally showed smaller estimated richness than naive subsets did.

Germline V gene lookup returns CDR1 SGHTS and CDR2 YDEGEE. The CDR3 has 16 amino acids. The J segment lost 7 bases and the V segment lost 3 bases, leaving 11 bases of the junction unmatched. As concerns this clone: Its antigen is unknown.

Some 27,000 T cell genomes, or about 0.2 ug DNA, went into the sorted-subset replicate PCRs. TCRdb's copy holds only in-frame clones and misses some; the assay was immunoSEQ multiplex PCR. The table lists approximately 530,000 clones, around 96% of them singletons. Sequenced input: naive CD4+ T cells sorted from blood. Subset denoted: CD45RA+ positively selected. The chain combines TRBV5-8 with TRBJ2-1; TRBD2 aligns across 9 bases. The clonotype was recovered from a woman in her twenties or thirties in good health. The CDR3 nucleotides read TGTGCCAGCAGCTGGGGTGGGGGACTAGCTTATAATGAGCAGTTCTTC. Its protein product is CASSWGGGLAYNEQFF.